This entry features one TCR beta chain sequence. Original processing notes: Reference gene primer amplification gave nucleated cell count estimates. Generated by immunoSEQ multiplex PCR, the TCRdb table keeps only in-frame clones and is missing some. V and J calls and clone size are those listed in that table; D and trimming were worked out from the DNA. The sample lists some 190,000 clones, roughly 84% seen once, with 10% to 13% in the top ten. This sample stems from a study of blood T cell repertoires in COVID-19. Looking at the study overall: Sites in the United States, Italy and Spain provided acute and convalescent COVID-19 samples. T cells, B-cell-depleted T cells, or PBMCs provided the cDNA or gDNA that served as material.

Material: peripheral blood. This TCR came from a woman aged 80 or over with active or convalescent COVID-19.

CDR3 loop: CATSEGDREAFF. The CDR3 DNA is TGTGCCACCAGTGAGGGGGACAGGGAAGCTTTCTTT. The V gene is TRBV24-1, the J gene TRBJ1-1; 8 bases are a match to TRBD1. CDR3 length: 12 amino acids. Germline assignment: CDR1 KGHDR and CDR2 SFDVKD. Unmatched junction bases numbered 2, after V lost 4 bases and J lost 8 bases.